This T cell receptor beta chain is from a study of shared T cell receptors in the human thymus. Germline V gene lookup returns CDR1 DFQATT and CDR2 SNEGSKA (reference sequence). The CDR3 spans 9 residues, counting both ends. Profiled with immunoSEQ multiplex PCR; TCRdb holds only in-frame clones, not every one. Of more than 550,000 clones listed, approximately 89% are singletons. About this clone: The CDR3 carries no conserved terminal phenylalanine or tryptophan, so it likely arises from a read error. The DNA is omitted, as the CDR3 cannot be located on it reliably, and the CDR3 follows TCRdb's listing.

These data also formed part of another study, on human thymus T cells. This second study says: Donation was from healthy Finnish infants who were having corrective surgery that addressed congenital heart defects. Thymic material originated from resections removed in the course of corrective heart surgery.

The receptor was derived from a boy in the first two years of life with a congenital heart defect. The J gene is TRBJ1-2, the V gene TRBV20-1; TRBD1 was called by the table and not checked on the DNA. The sequenced sample was thymocytes. The CDR3 sequence is CSANRDRGG.